This is a list of T cell receptor beta chains from one sample in a study of cytomegalovirus exposure and HLA in healthy donors. Generated by immunoSEQ multiplex PCR, the TCRdb table keeps only in-frame clones and is missing some. The table lists more than 95,000 clones, around 9.1% of them singletons. The sequenced material came from PBMCs. Receptors were obtained from a man aged 35-49 years in good health and CMV-seropositive. Both conserved end residues are part of each CDR3. Fields, in order: CDR3 protein, CDR3 DNA, J gene, D gene, V gene, CDR3 length, clone size. A D gene is named only where the DNA matches it firmly. Clone size is stated in some rows and not others, as once, few, many or a class when expanded.

CDR3: CATSSTDTPGNQPQHF
DNA: TGTGCCACCAGCAGTACGGACACTCCCGGGAATCAGCCCCAGCATTTT
J: TRBJ1-5
D: -
V: TRBV15
length: 16
size: -

CDR3: CASSEPWGDGYTF
DNA: TGTGCCAGCAGTGAACCTTGGGGGGACGGCTACACCTTC
J: TRBJ1-2
D: -
V: TRBV6-1
length: 13
size: few

CDR3: CSVGTQPPYEQYF
DNA: TGCAGCGTCGGGACTCAACCTCCTTACGAGCAGTACTTC
J: TRBJ2-7
D: -
V: TRBV29-1
length: 13
size: -

CDR3: CASSLQNTETQYF
DNA: TGTGCCAGCAGCTTACAGAATACGGAGACCCAGTACTTC
J: TRBJ2-5
D: -
V: TRBV7-9
length: 13
size: few

CDR3: CASSVDSSYEQYF
DNA: TGTGCCAGCAGCGTGGACAGCTCCTACGAGCAGTACTTC
J: TRBJ2-7
D: -
V: TRBV6-5
length: 13
size: -

CDR3: CASSPPPSAVTGELFF
DNA: TGTGCCAGCAGCCCTCCCCCATCCGCGGTCACCGGGGAGCTGTTTTTT
J: TRBJ2-2
D: -
V: TRBV7-9
length: 16
size: few

CDR3: CASSPGQNQPQHF
DNA: TGCGCCAGCAGCCCCGGACAGAATCAGCCCCAGCATTTT
J: TRBJ1-5
D: -
V: TRBV5-1
length: 13
size: few

CDR3: CASSVVGANDEQYF
DNA: TGTGCCAGCAGCGTAGTGGGAGCGAACGACGAGCAGTACTTC
J: TRBJ2-7
D: -
V: TRBV9
length: 14
size: few

CDR3: CASSLVKRGYEQYF
DNA: TGTGCCAGCAGCTTAGTTAAGCGCGGCTACGAGCAGTACTTC
J: TRBJ2-7
D: -
V: TRBV7-2
length: 14
size: -

CDR3: CASSLASGGSYEQYF
DNA: TGTGCCAGCAGCTTGGCTAGCGGGGGCTCCTACGAGCAGTACTTC
J: TRBJ2-7
D: TRBD2
V: TRBV5-4
length: 15
size: few

CDR3: CASSLSGSLNIQYF
DNA: TGTGCCAGCAGCTTGAGCGGGAGCCTAAACATTCAGTACTTC
J: TRBJ2-4
D: TRBD2
V: TRBV5-6
length: 14
size: few

CDR3: CASSSQSATNEKLFF
DNA: TGTGCCAGTAGTTCACAGTCCGCAACTAATGAAAAACTGTTTTTT
J: TRBJ1-4
D: -
V: TRBV19
length: 15
size: few

CDR3: CASSSMGQLHYEQYF
DNA: TGCGCCAGCAGCTCGATGGGACAGCTGCACTACGAGCAGTACTTC
J: TRBJ2-7
D: TRBD1
V: TRBV5-1
length: 15
size: -

CDR3: CASKPWDRDEDTQYF
DNA: TGTGCCAGCAAACCTTGGGACAGGGACGAAGATACGCAGTATTTT
J: TRBJ2-3
D: TRBD1
V: TRBV27
length: 15
size: -

CDR3: CASSARGQGTDTQYF
DNA: TGTGCCAGCAGTGCCCGCGGACAGGGGACAGATACGCAGTATTTT
J: TRBJ2-3
D: TRBD1
V: TRBV2
length: 15
size: few

CDR3: CASSFGLAVTDTQYF
DNA: TGTGCCAGCAGCTTTGGATTAGCGGTCACAGATACGCAGTATTTT
J: TRBJ2-3
D: -
V: TRBV7-2
length: 15
size: few

CDR3: CASSIVPERLGNQPQHF
DNA: TGTGCCAGTAGTATAGTCCCGGAGAGGTTGGGCAATCAGCCCCAGCATTTT
J: TRBJ1-5
D: -
V: TRBV19
length: 17
size: -

CDR3: CASSPPTPDRGPAGSKFFEQYF
DNA: TGTGCCAGCAGCCCCCCGACCCCGGACAGGGGACCTGCGGGATCTAAGTTCTTCGAGCAGTACTTC
J: TRBJ2-7
D: TRBD1
V: TRBV14
length: 22
size: -

CDR3: CASSYTPGAAGNTQYF
DNA: TGTGCCAGCAGTTACACCCCCGGAGCGGCTGGGAATACGCAGTATTTT
J: TRBJ2-3
D: -
V: TRBV6-5
length: 16
size: -

CDR3: CASSPRKTGRGGEAFF
DNA: TGTGCCAGCAGCCCGAGGAAAACAGGGAGAGGGGGTGAAGCTTTCTTT
J: TRBJ1-1
D: -
V: TRBV11-3
length: 16
size: -

CDR3: CASSVGLAGGREQFF
DNA: TGTGCCAGCAGCGTAGGACTAGCGGGAGGACGAGAGCAGTTCTTC
J: TRBJ2-1
D: TRBD2
V: TRBV9
length: 15
size: -

CDR3: CASSSQTRTPAYEQYF
DNA: TGTGCCAGCAGTTCCCAAACTAGAACACCCGCCTACGAGCAGTACTTC
J: TRBJ2-7
D: -
V: TRBV6-6
length: 16
size: -

CDR3: CASSLRNEQFF
DNA: TGTGCCAGCAGTTTGAGAAATGAGCAGTTCTTC
J: TRBJ2-1
D: -
V: TRBV28
length: 11
size: few

CDR3: CASSTGLGQPQHF
DNA: TGTGCCAGCTCCACAGGGTTAGGTCAGCCCCAGCATTTT
J: TRBJ1-5
D: -
V: TRBV11-3
length: 13
size: -

CDR3: CASGREGHENTQYF
DNA: TGTGCCAGCGGTCGGGAGGGCCATGAGAATACGCAGTATTTT
J: TRBJ2-3
D: TRBD2
V: TRBV4-2
length: 14
size: -

CDR3: CASSLIPSGSEQFF
DNA: TGTGCCAGCAGCTTAATTCCTAGCGGGAGTGAGCAGTTCTTC
J: TRBJ2-1
D: TRBD2
V: TRBV7-3
length: 14
size: -

CDR3: CASSSSSGRGVNTGELFF
DNA: TGTGCCAGCAGCTCCAGTAGCGGGAGGGGGGTAAACACCGGGGAGCTGTTTTTT
J: TRBJ2-2
D: TRBD2
V: TRBV7-3
length: 18
size: -

CDR3: CASRPGGGTEAFF
DNA: TGTGCCAGCAGGCCGGGGGGGGGCACTGAAGCTTTCTTT
J: TRBJ1-1
D: -
V: TRBV6-6
length: 13
size: few

CDR3: CASSFVIAGGYEQYF
DNA: TGTGCCAGCAGTTTCGTGATAGCGGGAGGTTACGAGCAGTACTTC
J: TRBJ2-7
D: TRBD2
V: TRBV28
length: 15
size: few

CDR3: CASSGLLTYNEQFF
DNA: TGTGCCAGCAGTGGACTACTCACCTACAATGAGCAGTTCTTC
J: TRBJ2-1
D: -
V: TRBV2
length: 14
size: -

CDR3: CASSLSGGGGQPQHF
DNA: TGTGCCAGCAGTTTATCCGGGGGCGGGGGTCAGCCCCAGCATTTT
J: TRBJ1-5
D: -
V: TRBV28
length: 15
size: -

CDR3: CASSTSSNQPQHF
DNA: TGTGCCAGCAGCACAAGTAGCAATCAGCCCCAGCATTTT
J: TRBJ1-5
D: -
V: TRBV7-9
length: 13
size: -

CDR3: CASSRFRDIDQPQHF
DNA: TGTGCCAGTAGCCGGTTCCGGGACATAGATCAGCCCCAGCATTTT
J: TRBJ1-5
D: -
V: TRBV19
length: 15
size: few

CDR3: CASSIQVTSSYNEQFF
DNA: TGTGCCAGCAGCATCCAGGTTACCAGCTCCTACAATGAGCAGTTCTTC
J: TRBJ2-1
D: -
V: TRBV11-3
length: 16
size: -

CDR3: CASTANRLNTEAFF
DNA: TGTGCCAGTACTGCGAACAGACTGAACACTGAAGCTTTCTTT
J: TRBJ1-1
D: -
V: TRBV6-1
length: 14
size: few

CDR3: CASSPRLGQDYEQYF
DNA: TGTGCCAGCTCACCGAGACTGGGACAGGACTACGAGCAGTACTTC
J: TRBJ2-7
D: TRBD1
V: TRBV18
length: 15
size: few

CDR3: CASIRLAFDEQFF
DNA: TGTGCCAGCATCAGACTAGCGTTCGATGAGCAGTTCTTC
J: TRBJ2-1
D: TRBD2
V: TRBV6-1
length: 13
size: few

CDR3: CASKNNRLVETNEKLFF
DNA: TGTGCCAGCAAAAACAACAGGCTAGTGGAAACTAATGAAAAACTGTTTTTT
J: TRBJ1-4
D: -
V: TRBV28
length: 17
size: few

CDR3: CASSAGTSGYNEQFF
DNA: TGTGCCAGCAGCGCCGGGACTAGCGGCTACAATGAGCAGTTCTTC
J: TRBJ2-1
D: TRBD2
V: TRBV2
length: 15
size: few

CDR3: CASSLTLGLVAYEQYF
DNA: TGTGCCAGCAGCTTAACACTAGGACTAGTTGCCTACGAGCAGTACTTC
J: TRBJ2-7
D: TRBD2
V: TRBV7-9
length: 16
size: -

CDR3: CASSQLSGNTIYF
DNA: TGCGCCAGCAGCCAACTATCTGGAAACACCATATATTTT
J: TRBJ1-3
D: -
V: TRBV4-3
length: 13
size: few

CDR3: CASSKGAGKGEQFF
DNA: TGTGCCAGCAGCAAGGGGGCCGGGAAGGGAGAGCAGTTCTTC
J: TRBJ2-1
D: TRBD1
V: TRBV7-8
length: 14
size: -

CDR3: CASSQVTSRYNEQFF
DNA: TGTGCCAGCAGCCAAGTGACTAGTCGGTACAATGAGCAGTTCTTC
J: TRBJ2-1
D: -
V: TRBV14
length: 15
size: few

CDR3: CASSGTGGHEQYF
DNA: TGTGCCAGCAGCGGGACAGGGGGCCACGAGCAGTACTTC
J: TRBJ2-7
D: TRBD1
V: TRBV9
length: 13
size: few

CDR3: CASSLAPGTGAYNEQFF
DNA: TGTGCCAGCAGCTTAGCGCCCGGGACAGGAGCATACAATGAGCAGTTCTTC
J: TRBJ2-1
D: TRBD1
V: TRBV7-6
length: 17
size: -

CDR3: CASSLRDRGQYEQYF
DNA: TGTGCCAGCAGCTTGCGGGACAGGGGGCAGTACGAGCAGTACTTC
J: TRBJ2-7
D: TRBD1
V: TRBV5-4
length: 15
size: few

CDR3: CSVEDQGNGAF
DNA: TGCAGCGTTGAAGATCAAGGTAACGGAGCCTTC
J: TRBJ2-7
D: -
V: TRBV29-1
length: 11
size: -

CDR3: CASSPRGETYEQYF
DNA: TGTGCCAGCAGCCCCAGGGGCGAGACCTACGAGCAGTACTTC
J: TRBJ2-7
D: -
V: TRBV28
length: 14
size: -